Listed here are 10 T cell receptor beta chains from one sample, sequenced in a study of cytomegalovirus exposure and HLA in healthy donors. Primers for the PCR totalled 60 Vbeta and 13 Jbeta. Measured with immunoSEQ multiplex PCR; TCRdb has only the in-frame clones, and not every one. The table includes 150,000 to 200,000 clones, about an eighth detected once. Sequenced material: PBMCs. These receptors were obtained from a middle-aged man in good health and CMV-seropositive.

The rearrangement joins TRBV29-1 to TRBJ2-5; 7 bases map to TRBD2. The V and J ends lost 6 bases and 5 bases, in that order; junction bases with no gene match: 9. This CDR3 spans 13 amino acids. Germline-derived CDR1 and CDR2 are SQVTM and ANQGSEA. The DNA of the CDR3 is TGCAGCGTGCCCGGGCGGGGGAGGGAGACCCAGTACTTC. Translated: CSVPGRGRETQYF. Based on the CDR3 plus reference TRBV29-1 and TRBJ2-5, the full variable domain is SAVISQKPSRDICQRGTSLTIQCQVDSQVTMMFWYRQQPGQSLTLIATANQGSEATYESGFVIDKFPISRPNLTFSTLTVSNMSPEDSSIYLCSVPGRGRETQYFGPGTRLLVL.

This clone showed up just a few times. This chain links TRBV9 with TRBJ1-1; D is uncertain. This CDR3 comprises 15 residues. Trimming stripped 0 bases from V and 0 bases from J, with 9 bases between. CDR1 and CDR2 (germline): SGDLS, YYNGEE. This chain's CDR3 is CASSVESLMNTEAFF. The CDR3 nucleotides read TGTGCCAGCAGCGTAGAGAGCCTCATGAACACTGAAGCTTTCTTT. Together with reference TRBV9 and TRBJ1-1, the CDR3 gives the full variable domain: DSGVTQTPKHLITATGQRVTLRCSPRSGDLSVYWYQQSLDQGLQFLIQYYNGEERAKGNILERFSAQQFPDLHSELNLSSLELGDSALYFCASSVESLMNTEAFFGQGTRLTVV.

CDR3 DNA: TGTGCCAGCAGCAAAGAAGACAGTTATAGCAATCAGCCCCAGCATTTT. This codes for CASSKEDSYSNQPQHF. V and J are TRBV9 and TRBJ1-5; weak D call: TRBD1 (5 bases). This CDR3 region has 16 residues. From germline, CDR1 is SGDLS and CDR2 YYNGEE. Deletions cut 4 bases from V and 0 bases from J, with 14 bases between. Full variable domain (outside the CDR3, taken from reference TRBV9 and TRBJ1-5): DSGVTQTPKHLITATGQRVTLRCSPRSGDLSVYWYQQSLDQGLQFLIQYYNGEERAKGNILERFSAQQFPDLHSELNLSSLELGDSALYFCASSKEDSYSNQPQHFGDGTRLSIL.

The chain employs TRBV13 and TRBJ1-1; D gene ambiguous. V shed 0 bases and J shed 9 bases, with 5 bases lying between them. This CDR3 spans 11 amino acids. Looked up from germline, CDR1 is PRHDT and CDR2 is FYEKMQ (reference sequence). The CDR3 loop is CASSLGEQAFF. The CDR3 coding sequence is TGTGCCAGCAGCTTAGGGGAGCAAGCTTTCTTT.

This clone was picked up a small number of times. This rearrangement joins TRBV4-1 to TRBJ2-7, with 7 nucleotides matching TRBD1. The CDR3 totals 13 residues. Per germline, CDR1 MGHRA and CDR2 YSYEKL. V shed 4 bases, J shed 4 bases, and the junction held 4 bases outside the gene matches. The CDR3: CASSPVDRYEQYF. The CDR3 region has the DNA TGCGCCAGCAGCCCGGTGGACAGGTACGAGCAGTACTTC.

On this clone itself: The sample contains more than one DNA sequence encoding this CDR3. The CDR3 protein is CASSPTVNTEAFF. The CDR3 bases are TGTGCCAGCAGCCCGACTGTGAACACTGAAGCTTTCTTT. This chain links TRBV7-9 with TRBJ1-1; no clear D gene. Trimming left V 5 bases short and J 0 bases short, with 7 bases between. CDR3 length: 13 residues. Per the germline V gene, CDR1 is SEHNR and CDR2 is FQNEAQ (reference sequence).

The chain employs TRBV9 and TRBJ1-6, with TRBD1 identical over 7 bases. Trimming at V came to 1 base and at J to 7 bases, leaving 8 bases not matched to a gene. This CDR3 contains 16 residues. Germline V CDR1 and CDR2: SGDLS, YYNGEE. This CDR3 reads CASSVRGTGENSPLHF. CDR3 bases: TGTGCCAGCAGCGTAAGGGGAACAGGGGAAAATTCACCCCTCCACTTT.

This clone showed up just a few times. V usage is TRBV10-3 and J usage is TRBJ1-2; the D is unclear. CDR1 ENHRY and CDR2 SYGVKD come from the germline V gene. This CDR3 has 12 amino acids. Trimming pared 3 bases from V and 6 bases from J, leaving 8 bases between. The CDR3 reads CAISEVSDGYTF. In DNA form, the CDR3 reads TGTGCCATCAGTGAAGTGTCAGATGGCTACACCTTC.

The gene calls are TRBV19 and TRBJ1-5; no definite D call. Between the trimmed V and J ends, which lost 3 bases and 1 base, there was a span of 10 bases. The germline gives CDR1 LNHDA, CDR2 SQIVND (reference sequence). CDR3 length: 15 amino acids. For the CDR3, the DNA is TGTGCCAGTAGTATCTCGGTTAGCAGCAATCAGCCCCAGCATTTT. Translating gives CASSISVSSNQPQHF.

This clone occurred a few times. J is TRBJ2-5 and V is TRBV18; 9 nucleotides match TRBD1. Trimming cost V 5 bases and J 3 bases; bases outside gene matches: 4. CDR3 length: 14 amino acids. The germline gives CDR1 KGHSH, CDR2 LQKENI. CDR3 nucleotides: TGTGCCAGCTCATCCGGACAGGGGAAAGAGACCCAGTACTTC. Translation: CASSSGQGKETQYF. Complete variable domain (other parts from reference TRBV18 and TRBJ2-5): NAGVMQNPRHLVRRRGQEARLRCSPMKGHSHVYWYRQLPEEGLKFMVYLQKENIIDESGMPKERFSAEFPKEGPSILRIQQVVRGDSAAYFCASSSGQGKETQYFGPGTRLLVL.